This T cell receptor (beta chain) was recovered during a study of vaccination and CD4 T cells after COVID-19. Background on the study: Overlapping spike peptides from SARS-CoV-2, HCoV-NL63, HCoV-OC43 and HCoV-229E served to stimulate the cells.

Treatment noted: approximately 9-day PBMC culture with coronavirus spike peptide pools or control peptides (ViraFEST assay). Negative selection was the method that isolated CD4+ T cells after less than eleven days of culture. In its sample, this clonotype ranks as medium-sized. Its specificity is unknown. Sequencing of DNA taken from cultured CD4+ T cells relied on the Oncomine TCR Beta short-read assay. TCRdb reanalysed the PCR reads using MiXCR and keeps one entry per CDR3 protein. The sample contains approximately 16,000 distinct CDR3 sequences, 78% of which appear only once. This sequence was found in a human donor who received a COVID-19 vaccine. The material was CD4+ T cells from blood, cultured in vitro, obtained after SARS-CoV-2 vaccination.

CDR3 residues: CASSPRTGGSYWAPLHF. CDR3 DNA sequence: TGTGCCAGCAGTCCGAGGACAGGGGGCTCATATTGGGCACCCCTCCACTTT. The rearrangement joins TRBV12-3 or TRBV12-4 to TRBJ1-6, with 11 bases fitting TRBD1. This CDR3 has 17 residues. After removal of 5 bases from V and 11 bases from J, the junction contained 14 bases not matched to a gene.